This TCR beta chain is from a study of blood T cell repertoires in COVID-19. Trimming removed 1 base from V and 8 bases from J; junction bases left unmatched: 6. Per the germline V gene, CDR1 is SGHVS and CDR2 is FNYEAQ. The CDR3 totals 16 residues. Libraries were prepared by immunoSEQ multiplex PCR; TCRdb keeps only in-frame clonotypes and omits some of them. The sample carries about 210,000 clones, around 80% recorded once. The chain combines TRBV7-6 with TRBJ2-1, with 12 bases lining up with TRBD2. This sequence originates from a man aged 45 to 65 with active or convalescent COVID-19. Sequences were obtained from peripheral blood. CDR3 in amino acids: CASSLEASGGAHEQFF. The DNA for the CDR3 is TGTGCCAGCAGCTTAGAAGCTAGCGGGGGGGCCCATGAGCAGTTCTTC.